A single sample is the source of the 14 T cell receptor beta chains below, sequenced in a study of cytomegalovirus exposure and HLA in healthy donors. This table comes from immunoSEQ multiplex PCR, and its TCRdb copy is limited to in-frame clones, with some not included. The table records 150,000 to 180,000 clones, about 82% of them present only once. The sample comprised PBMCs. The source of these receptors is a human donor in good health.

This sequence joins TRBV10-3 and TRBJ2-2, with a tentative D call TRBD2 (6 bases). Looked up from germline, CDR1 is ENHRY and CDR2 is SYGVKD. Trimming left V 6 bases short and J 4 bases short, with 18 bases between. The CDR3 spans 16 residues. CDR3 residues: CAISAGTGGFTGELFF. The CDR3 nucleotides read TGTGCCATCAGCGCGGGGACCGGTGGGTTCACCGGGGAGCTGTTTTTT.

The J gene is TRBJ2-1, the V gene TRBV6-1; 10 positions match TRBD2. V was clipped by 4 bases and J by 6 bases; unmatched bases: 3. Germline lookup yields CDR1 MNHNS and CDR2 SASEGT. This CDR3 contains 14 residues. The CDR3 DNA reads TGTGCCAGCAGTGCTGGGACTAGCGTCAATGAGCAGTTCTTC. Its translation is CASSAGTSVNEQFF.

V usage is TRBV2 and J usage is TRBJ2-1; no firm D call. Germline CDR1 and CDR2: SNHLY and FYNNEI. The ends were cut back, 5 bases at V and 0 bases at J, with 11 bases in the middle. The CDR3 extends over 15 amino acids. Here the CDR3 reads CASSRTTASYNEQFF. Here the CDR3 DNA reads TGTGCCAGCAGTAGAACCACTGCCTCCTACAATGAGCAGTTCTTC.

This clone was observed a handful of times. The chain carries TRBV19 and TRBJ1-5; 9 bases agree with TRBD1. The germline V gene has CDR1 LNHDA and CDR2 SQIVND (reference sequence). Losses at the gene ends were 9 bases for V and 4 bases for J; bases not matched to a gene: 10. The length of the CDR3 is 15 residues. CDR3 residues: CASKPGQGFNQPQHF. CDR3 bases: TGTGCCAGCAAACCGGGACAGGGTTTTAATCAGCCCCAGCATTTT. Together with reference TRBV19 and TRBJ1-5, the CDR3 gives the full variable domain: DGGITQSPKYLFRKEGQNVTLSCEQNLNHDAMYWYRQDPGQGLRLIYYSQIVNDFQKGDIAEGYSVSREKKESFPLTVTSAQKNPTAFYLCASKPGQGFNQPQHFGDGTRLSIL.

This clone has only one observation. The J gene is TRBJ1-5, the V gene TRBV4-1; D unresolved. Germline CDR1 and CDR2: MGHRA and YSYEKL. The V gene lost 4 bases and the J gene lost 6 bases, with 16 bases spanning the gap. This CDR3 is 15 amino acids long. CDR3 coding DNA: TGCGCCAGCAGCCGTATTTTTTGGGCCCTTCAGCCCCAGCATTTT. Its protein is CASSRIFWALQPQHF.

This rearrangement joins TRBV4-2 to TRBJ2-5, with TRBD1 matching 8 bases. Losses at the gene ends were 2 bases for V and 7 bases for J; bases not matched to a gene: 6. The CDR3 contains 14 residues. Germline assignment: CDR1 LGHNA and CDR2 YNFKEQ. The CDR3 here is CASSQTRTGPTQYF. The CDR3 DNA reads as TGTGCCAGCAGCCAAACCAGGACAGGGCCGACCCAGTACTTC.

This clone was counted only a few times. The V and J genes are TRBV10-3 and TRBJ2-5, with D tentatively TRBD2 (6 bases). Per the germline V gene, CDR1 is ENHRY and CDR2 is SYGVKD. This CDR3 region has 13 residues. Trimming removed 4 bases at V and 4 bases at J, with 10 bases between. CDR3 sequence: CAISVGSGETQYF. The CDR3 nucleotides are TGTGCCATCAGTGTCGGGAGTGGAGAGACCCAGTACTTC.

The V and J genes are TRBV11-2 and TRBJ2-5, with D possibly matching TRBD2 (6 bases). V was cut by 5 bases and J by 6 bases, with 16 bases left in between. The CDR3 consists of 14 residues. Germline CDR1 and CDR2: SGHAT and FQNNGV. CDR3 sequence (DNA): TGTGCCAGCAGCCCAGAAACGGGAGAGCAGACCCAGTACTTC. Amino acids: CASSPETGEQTQYF. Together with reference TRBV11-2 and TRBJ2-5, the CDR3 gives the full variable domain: EAGVAQSPRYKIIEKRQSVAFWCNPISGHATLYWYQQILGQGPKLLIQFQNNGVVDDSQLPKDRFSAERLKGVDSTLKIQPAKLEDSAVYLCASSPETGEQTQYFGPGTRLLVL.

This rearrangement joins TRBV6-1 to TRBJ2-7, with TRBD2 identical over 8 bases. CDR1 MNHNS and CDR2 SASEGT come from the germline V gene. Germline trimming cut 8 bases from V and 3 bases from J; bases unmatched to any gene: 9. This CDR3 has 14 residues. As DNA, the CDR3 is TGTGCCAGCGACCGCAGCGGGAGCTTCTACGAGCAGTACTTC. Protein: CASDRSGSFYEQYF.

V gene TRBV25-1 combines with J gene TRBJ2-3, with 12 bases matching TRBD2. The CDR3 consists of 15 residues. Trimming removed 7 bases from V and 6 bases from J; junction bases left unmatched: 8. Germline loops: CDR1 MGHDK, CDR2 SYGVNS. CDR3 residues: CASTPTSGGRDTQYF. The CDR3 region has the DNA TGTGCCAGCACCCCGACTAGCGGGGGAAGGGATACGCAGTATTTT.

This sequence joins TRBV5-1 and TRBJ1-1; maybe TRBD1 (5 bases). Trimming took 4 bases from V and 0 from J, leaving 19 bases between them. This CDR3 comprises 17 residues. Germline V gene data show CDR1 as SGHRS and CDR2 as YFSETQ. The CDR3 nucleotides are TGCGCCAGCAGCCCCGGGACCCTCGGGGGTATGAACACTGAAGCTTTCTTT. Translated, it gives CASSPGTLGGMNTEAFF.

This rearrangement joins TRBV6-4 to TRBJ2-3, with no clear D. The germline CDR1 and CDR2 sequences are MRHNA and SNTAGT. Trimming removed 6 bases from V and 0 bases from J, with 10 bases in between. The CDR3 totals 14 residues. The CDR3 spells CASSPRDSTDTQYF. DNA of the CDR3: TGTGCCAGCAGCCCTAGAGACAGCACAGATACGCAGTATTTT.

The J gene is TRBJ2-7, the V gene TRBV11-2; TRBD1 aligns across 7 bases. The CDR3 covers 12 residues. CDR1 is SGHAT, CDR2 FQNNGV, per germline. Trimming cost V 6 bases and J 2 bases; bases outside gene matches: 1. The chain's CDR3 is CASSQGAYEQYF. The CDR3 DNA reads TGTGCCAGCAGTCAGGGGGCCTACGAGCAGTACTTC.

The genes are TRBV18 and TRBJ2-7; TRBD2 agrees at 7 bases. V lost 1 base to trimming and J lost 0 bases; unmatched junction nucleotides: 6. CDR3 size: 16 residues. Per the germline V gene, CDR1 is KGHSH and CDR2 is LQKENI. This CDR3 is CASSPRSGVNSYEQYF. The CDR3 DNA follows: TGTGCCAGCTCACCACGCAGCGGGGTAAACTCCTACGAGCAGTACTTC.